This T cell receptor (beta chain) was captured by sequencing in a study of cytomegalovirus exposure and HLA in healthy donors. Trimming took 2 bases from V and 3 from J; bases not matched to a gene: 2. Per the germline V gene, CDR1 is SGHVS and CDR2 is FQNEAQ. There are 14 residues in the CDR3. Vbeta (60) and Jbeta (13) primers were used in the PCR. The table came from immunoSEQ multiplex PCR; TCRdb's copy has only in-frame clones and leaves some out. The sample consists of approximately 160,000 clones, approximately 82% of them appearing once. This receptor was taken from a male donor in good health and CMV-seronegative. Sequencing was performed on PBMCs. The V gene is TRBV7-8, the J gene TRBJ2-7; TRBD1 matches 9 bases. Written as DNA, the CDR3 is TGTGCCAGCAGCTTAACAGGGGGCTACTACGAGCAGTACTTC. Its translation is CASSLTGGYYEQYF.